Listed below are T cell receptor beta chains from one sample, sequenced in a study of T-cell memory formation after mild COVID-19. TCRdb called the 5' RACE reads again in MiXCR, with one record for every CDR3 protein. The sample has more than 250,000 distinct CDR3 sequences, 16% seen once. Sequencing was done on a sample of PBMCs or a T cell subset sorted from them (not recorded which). The receptor set was obtained from a man between 18 and 29 years old who had mild COVID-19 (a few samples of this study predate the infection). Cell type and time point are not known. The CDR3 runs from the conserved cysteine through the conserved F or W. D genes are given only for firm matches. Rows may omit the clone size; those that give it use once, few, many or a size class.

>TRBV27|NA|NA|TRBJ1-2
TGTGCCAGCAGTCCGGTTGTTGGGGCGGCGCTAAGTAACTATGGCTACACCTTC
CASSPVVGAALSNYGYTF
>TRBV7-9|NA|many|TRBJ2-1
TGTGCCAGCGCCTCTGGGGGACCGTCCTACAATGAGCAGTTCTTC
CASASGGPSYNEQFF
>TRBV7-2|TRBD2|few|TRBJ2-3
TGTGCCAGCAGCGAGGATAGCGGGGCCCCCACAGATACGCAGTATTTT
CASSEDSGAPTDTQYF
>TRBV4-1|NA|few|TRBJ2-1
TGCGCCAGCAGCCAAGATTTTCGGACTCACAATGAGCAGTTCTTC
CASSQDFRTHNEQFF
>TRBV11-2|NA|NA|TRBJ2-5
TGTGCCAGCAGCTTAGGGGACTGGGGGACCCAGTACTTC
CASSLGDWGTQYF
>TRBV12-3/TRBV12-4|NA|many|TRBJ2-3
TGTGCCAGCACCTCGGACGCCCAGAGGACAGATACGCAGTATTTT
CASTSDAQRTDTQYF
>TRBV4-3|TRBD1|NA|TRBJ2-7
TGCGCCAGCAGCCAGAGGACAGGGGTCGCCTACGAGCAGTACTTC
CASSQRTGVAYEQYF
>TRBV6-6|NA|few|TRBJ1-5
TGTGCCAGCGGGTGGCAGCTCAATCAGCCCCAGCATTTT
CASGWQLNQPQHF
>TRBV27|TRBD1|few|TRBJ2-2
TGTGCCAGCAGTTTCACAGGGGATGCCGGGGAGCTGTTTTTT
CASSFTGDAGELFF
>TRBV4-3|TRBD1|few|TRBJ2-2
TGCGCCAGCAGCCAAGCCAAAGGACAGGGTGGCGGGGAGCTGTTTTTT
CASSQAKGQGGGELFF
>TRBV7-9|NA|NA|TRBJ2-3
TGTGCCAGCAGCTCCCAAGGGTGGGCAGAGACAGATACGCAGTATTTT
CASSSQGWAETDTQYF
>TRBV6-5|TRBD2|few|TRBJ2-7
TGTGCCAGCAGTTCTTCCCCGGGACTAGCGGGGGGGCGGAACTTC
CASSSSPGLAGGRNF
>TRBV10-3|TRBD2|few|TRBJ2-5
TGTGCCACGGTTAGCGGGGGGCCCACAGAGACCCAGTACTTC
CATVSGGPTETQYF
>TRBV4-1|NA|NA|TRBJ1-2
TGCGCCAGCAGCCCCCGGGGGGGAATTTGGAACTATGGCTACACCTTC
CASSPRGGIWNYGYTF
>TRBV12-3/TRBV12-4|NA|many|TRBJ2-1
TGTGCCAGCAGTCGATCCGTTTACAATGAGCAGTTCTTC
CASSRSVYNEQFF
>TRBV12-3/TRBV12-4|TRBD1|NA|TRBJ1-1
TGTGCCAGCAGTCCAGGGGGAATTAACACTGAAGCTTTCTTT
CASSPGGINTEAFF
>TRBV11-2|TRBD1|many|TRBJ2-5
TGTGCCAGCAGTGGACAGGTCCAAGAGACCCAGTACTTC
CASSGQVQETQYF
>TRBV5-1|TRBD2|NA|TRBJ2-1
TGCGCCAGCAGCTTGGCCGGGAGCGGGGGGGCCTATGAGCAGTTCTTC
CASSLAGSGGAYEQFF
>TRBV30|TRBD1|NA|TRBJ1-1
TGTGCCCTTGCGACAGGGTATGAAGCTTTCTTT
CALATGYEAFF
>TRBV7-2|NA|many|TRBJ2-5
TGTGCCAGCAGCTTAGGGGCCAGATCTGAGACCCAGTACTTC
CASSLGARSETQYF
>TRBV20-1|NA|few|TRBJ2-7
TGCAGTGCTAGAGATCCAGGGGCTAGCTCCTACGAGCAGTACTTC
CSARDPGASSYEQYF
>TRBV4-1|TRBD2|few|TRBJ2-1
TGCGCCAGCAGCCTGACTAGCGGGGATCTCCATGAGCAGTTCTTC
CASSLTSGDLHEQFF
>TRBV7-6|TRBD1|NA|TRBJ2-3
TGTGCCAGCAGCCGGACAGGGTCAGGGACAGATACGCAGTATTTT
CASSRTGSGTDTQYF
>TRBV3-1|NA|few|TRBJ2-2
TGTGCCAGCAGCCAAGATGCAACGGGGACCGGGGAGCTGTTTTTT
CASSQDATGTGELFF